This TCR beta chain was retrieved from a study of metastatic and nonmetastatic thyroid tumors. Turning to the study itself: Repertoires were compared across blood and tumor or nodule tissue from malignant and benign thyroid patients.

Patients were all untreated before their thyroid surgery. In regard to this clone: Its specificity is unknown.

Whole-study results and caveats: For both blood and tumor, malignant thyroid tumors reportedly showed significantly higher TCR beta diversity than benign nodules did.

In the authors' methods: The authors used CDR3 differences across clinicopathological groups to build a distant-metastasis classifier for papillary thyroid cancer. TCRdb reassembled clones from the PCR reads with MiXCR. In this record, the V and J calls reflect TCRdb's handling and not the investigators' own analysis. Among roughly 98,000 clones, approximately 15% were seen once, and the ten largest hold about 3.6%. Sequencing was done on a sample of blood. The sequence came from a female donor with papillary thyroid cancer or a benign thyroid nodule (not recorded which). Some clones in this sample may be carry-over from other donors' samples.

The CDR3 region is CASSPPKGTGGNGELFF. In nucleotides, the CDR3 is TGTGCCAGCTCACCACCGAAGGGGACAGGGGGAAACGGGGAGCTGTTTTTT. The rearrangement links TRBV18 to TRBJ2-2, with TRBD1 identical over 11 bases. There are 17 residues in the CDR3. V was clipped by 0 bases and J by 7 bases; unmatched bases: 7. Germline CDR1 is KGHSH and CDR2 is LQKENI.